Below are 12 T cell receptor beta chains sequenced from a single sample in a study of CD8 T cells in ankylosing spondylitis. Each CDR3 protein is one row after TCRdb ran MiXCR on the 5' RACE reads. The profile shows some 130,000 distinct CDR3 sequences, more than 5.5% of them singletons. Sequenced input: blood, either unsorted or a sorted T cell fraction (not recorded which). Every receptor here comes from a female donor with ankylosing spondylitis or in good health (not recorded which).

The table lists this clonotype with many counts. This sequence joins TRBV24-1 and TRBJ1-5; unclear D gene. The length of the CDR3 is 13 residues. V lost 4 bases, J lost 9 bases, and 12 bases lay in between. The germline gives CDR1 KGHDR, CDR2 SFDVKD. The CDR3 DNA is TGTGCCACCAGTGAGTCAGCGGTAGGGCCCCAGCATTTT. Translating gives CATSESAVGPQHF.

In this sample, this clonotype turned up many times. In DNA form, the CDR3 reads TGTGCCAGCAGCAACACAGATACGCAGTATTTT. Translating gives CASSNTDTQYF. The chain employs TRBV11-2 and TRBJ2-3; no clear D. Looked up from germline, CDR1 is SGHAT and CDR2 is FQNNGV. This CDR3 contains 11 residues. V lost 5 bases, J lost 2 bases, and 2 bases lay in between.

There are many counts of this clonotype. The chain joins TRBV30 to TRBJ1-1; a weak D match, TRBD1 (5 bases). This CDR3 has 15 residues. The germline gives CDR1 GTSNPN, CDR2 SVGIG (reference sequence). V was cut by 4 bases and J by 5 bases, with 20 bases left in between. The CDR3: CAWNEQGQSGTEAFF. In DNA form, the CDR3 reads TGTGCCTGGAATGAGCAGGGTCAATCAGGGACTGAAGCTTTCTTT.

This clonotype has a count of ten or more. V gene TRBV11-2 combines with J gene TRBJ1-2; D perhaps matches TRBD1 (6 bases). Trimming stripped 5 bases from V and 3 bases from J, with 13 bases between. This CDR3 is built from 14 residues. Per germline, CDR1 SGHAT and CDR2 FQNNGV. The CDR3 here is CASSLDSSYYGYTF. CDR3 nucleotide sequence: TGTGCCAGCAGCCTGGACAGCTCTTACTATGGCTACACCTTC.

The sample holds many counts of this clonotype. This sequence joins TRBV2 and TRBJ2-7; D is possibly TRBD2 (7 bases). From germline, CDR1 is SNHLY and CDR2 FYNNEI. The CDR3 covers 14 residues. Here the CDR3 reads CASLIGGQSLEQYF. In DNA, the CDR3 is TGTGCAAGCCTCATCGGGGGGCAATCTCTCGAGCAGTACTTC. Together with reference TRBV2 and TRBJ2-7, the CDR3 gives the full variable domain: EPEVTQTPSHQVTQMGQEVILRCVPISNHLYFYWYRQILGQKVEFLVSFYNNEISEKSEIFDDQFSVERPDGSNFTLKIRSTKLEDSAMYFCASLIGGQSLEQYFGPGTRLTVT.

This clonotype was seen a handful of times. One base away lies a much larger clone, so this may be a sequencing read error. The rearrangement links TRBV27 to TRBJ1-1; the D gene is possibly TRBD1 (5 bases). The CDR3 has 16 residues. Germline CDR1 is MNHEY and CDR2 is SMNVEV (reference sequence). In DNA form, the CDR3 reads TGTGTCAGCAGTGGAGGGGCGGGTAAGTGGAACACTGAAGCTTTCTTT. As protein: CVSSGGAGKWNTEAFF.

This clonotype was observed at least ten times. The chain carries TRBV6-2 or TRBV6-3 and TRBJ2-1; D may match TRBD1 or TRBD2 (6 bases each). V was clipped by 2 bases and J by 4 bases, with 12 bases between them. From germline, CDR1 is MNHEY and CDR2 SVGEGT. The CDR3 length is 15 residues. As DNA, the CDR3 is TGTGCCAGCAGTTACGAGGGGGGCGTATACAATGAGCAGTTCTTC. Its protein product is CASSYEGGVYNEQFF.

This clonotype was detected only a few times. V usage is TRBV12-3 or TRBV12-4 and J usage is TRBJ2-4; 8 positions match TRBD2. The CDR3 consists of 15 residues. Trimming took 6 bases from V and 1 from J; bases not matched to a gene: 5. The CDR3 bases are TGTGCCAGCAGAAGTTCTAGCGGGGCCAAAAACATTCAGTACTTC. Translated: CASRSSSGAKNIQYF.

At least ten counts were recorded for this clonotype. The CDR3 protein is CASSRDRAYEQYF. Here the CDR3 DNA reads TGTGCCAGCAGCCGGGACAGGGCCTACGAGCAGTACTTC. The chain combines TRBV12-3 or TRBV12-4 with TRBJ2-7; 9 bases align to TRBD1. This CDR3 has 13 amino acids. Unmatched junction bases numbered 2, after V lost 6 bases and J lost 2 bases.

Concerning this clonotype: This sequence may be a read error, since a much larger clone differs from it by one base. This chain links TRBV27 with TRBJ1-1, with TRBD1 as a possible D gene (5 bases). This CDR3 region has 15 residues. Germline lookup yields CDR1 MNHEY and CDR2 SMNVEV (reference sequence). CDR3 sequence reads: CASCLGWGRDTEAFF. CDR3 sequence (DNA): TGTGCCAGCTGTTTAGGCTGGGGGAGAGACACTGAAGCTTTCTTT.

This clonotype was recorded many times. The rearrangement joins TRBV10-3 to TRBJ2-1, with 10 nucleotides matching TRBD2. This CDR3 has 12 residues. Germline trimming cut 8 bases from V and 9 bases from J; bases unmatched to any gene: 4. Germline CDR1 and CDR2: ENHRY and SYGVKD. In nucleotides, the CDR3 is TGTGCCATCGGGACTAGCGTCGGTGAGCAGTTCTTC. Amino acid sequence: CAIGTSVGEQFF.

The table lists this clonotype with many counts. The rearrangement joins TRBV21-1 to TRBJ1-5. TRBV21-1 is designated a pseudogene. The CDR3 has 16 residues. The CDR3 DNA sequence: TGTGCCAGCAGCAAAGTAGCGCAGGAGGACAATCAGCCCCAGCATTTT. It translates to CASSKVAQEDNQPQHF.